The rows below give T cell receptor beta chains drawn from one sample of a study of OX40 agonist ivuxolimab in advanced cancers. TCRdb keeps only in-frame clones here, not all; method: immunoSEQ multiplex PCR. The repertoire holds fewer than 45,000 clones, with 80% to 90% as singletons. Sequencing was performed on CD4+ or CD8+ T cells sorted from blood, taken in a trial of the OX40 agonist ivuxolimab. The receptors stem from an adult with an advanced solid tumor such as melanoma, head and neck, liver or kidney cancer. CDR3s include the opening cysteine and the closing phenylalanine or tryptophan. Fields, in order: D gene, clone size, V gene, J gene, CDR3 DNA, CDR3 protein. A D gene is named only where the DNA matches it firmly. Size tells how often a clone was seen (once, few, many) or the class of an expanded clone, and some rows leave it out.

>-|-|TRBV6-4|TRBJ2-5
TGTGCCAGCAGTCCGGGTTGGAGGTTGGGGCAAGAGACCCAGTACTTC
CASSPGWRLGQETQYF
>-|-|TRBV5-1|TRBJ1-2
TGCGCCAGCAGCTTCGGCGAAAGGGATGGCTACACCTTC
CASSFGERDGYTF
>-|-|TRBV5-1|TRBJ1-2
TGCGCCAGCAGCTTGGCCCTCGGGGGGAACGATGGCTACACCTTC
CASSLALGGNDGYTF
>-|-|TRBV18|TRBJ2-7
TGTGCCAGCTCACTTGGGACATCCTACGAGCAGTACTTC
CASSLGTSYEQYF
>TRBD1|-|TRBV6-5|TRBJ2-7
TGTGCCAGCAGTTTAAGGGGGCCCTACGAGCAGTACTTC
CASSLRGPYEQYF
>-|once|TRBV6-1|TRBJ1-2
TGTGCCAGCAGTGAAGCGGGGGATGGCTACACCTTC
CASSEAGDGYTF
>TRBD1|-|TRBV2|TRBJ2-2
TGTGCCAGCAGGATCGACAGGGCCACCGGGGAGCTGTTTTTT
CASRIDRATGELFF
>-|-|TRBV5-8|TRBJ2-7
TGTGCCAGCAACCGCCGAACCTCCTACGAGCAGTACTTC
CASNRRTSYEQYF
>-|-|TRBV10-3|TRBJ2-7
TGTGCCGCCTCACGGGGCGACTACGAGCAGTACTTC
CAASRGDYEQYF
>TRBD1|-|TRBV2|TRBJ1-3
TGTGCCAGCAGTGAATCTCCCTACCTCGGACAGGGACACTCTGGAAACACCATATATTTT
CASSESPYLGQGHSGNTIYF
>-|-|TRBV5-1|TRBJ1-1
TGCGCCAGCAGCTTCTCCACAGGCCTGAGTACTGAAGCTTTCTTT
CASSFSTGLSTEAFF
>TRBD1|-|TRBV10-3|TRBJ1-5
TGTGCCATCAGTAACAGGGGGGGTAGCAATCAGCCCCAGCATTTT
CAISNRGGSNQPQHF
>-|-|TRBV5-6|TRBJ1-5
TGTGCCAGCAGCTTTGAGGGTTCTGCGGACCAGCCCCAGCATTTT
CASSFEGSADQPQHF
>-|few|TRBV14|TRBJ1-2
TGTGCCAGCAGCCAAGAAGAGGGGATGTACGGCTACACCTTC
CASSQEEGMYGYTF
>-|-|TRBV7-3|TRBJ2-5
TGTGCCAGCAGCTTAACTCCAGAGGGGACCCAGTACTTC
CASSLTPEGTQYF
>TRBD1|-|TRBV7-9|TRBJ1-2
TGTGCCAGCAGCAGGTTAGACAGGGCGGTCGGCTACACCTTC
CASSRLDRAVGYTF
>-|-|TRBV11-2|TRBJ1-2
TGTGCCAGCAGCTCCGAGATGGCTAACTATGGCTACACCTTC
CASSSEMANYGYTF